This is a list of T cell receptor beta chains from one sample in a study of regulatory T cells in long-lasting Graves disease. Via MiXCR, TCRdb re-called the multiplex PCR reads, giving one row per CDR3 protein. The data show 400,000 to 550,000 distinct CDR3 sequences, with around 17% seen just once and about 10% held by the top ten. Another study also made use of these data, one on T cells in Graves' hyperthyroidism and ophthalmopathy.

The sample was peripheral blood mononuclear cells (PBMCs), taken at new diagnosis, from a patient treated with antithyroid drugs. These receptors were collected from a woman in her twenties or thirties with Graves disease. Both conserved end residues are part of each CDR3. The D gene is left open where the match is weak. The size field is filled for only some rows; it gives once, few, many or a size class.

j_call d_call v_call clone_size cdr3_aa cdr3_nt
TRBJ2-1 NA TRBV12-3/TRBV12-4 NA CASSLRLVVNEQFF TGTGCCAGCAGTTTAAGGCTAGTTGTCAATGAGCAGTTCTTC
TRBJ2-7 TRBD2 TRBV7-2 NA CASSLGLAGEGYEQYF TGTGCCAGCAGCTTAGGGCTAGCGGGAGAGGGCTACGAGCAGTACTTC
TRBJ1-6 NA TRBV6-1 many CASSEASPTLSSPLHF TGTGCCAGCAGTGAAGCGAGCCCCACACTGAGTTCACCCCTCCACTTT
TRBJ2-7 TRBD2 TRBV6-2/TRBV6-3 NA CASSRTSFSYEQYF TGTGCCAGCTCTAGGACTAGCTTTTCCTACGAGCAGTACTTC
TRBJ2-2 TRBD1 TRBV24-1 once CATSDYRQGRAEELFF TGTGCCACCAGTGATTACAGACAGGGGAGAGCCGAGGAGCTGTTTTTT
TRBJ2-5 TRBD1 TRBV6-1 many CASGTGTVETQYF TGTGCCAGCGGGACCGGGACAGTAGAGACCCAGTACTTC
TRBJ2-1 TRBD2 TRBV11-2 many CASSSSGRAFEQFF TGTGCCAGCAGCTCGAGCGGGAGGGCCTTTGAGCAGTTCTTC
TRBJ1-3 NA TRBV12-3/TRBV12-4 NA CASSLIRAGGGNTIYF TGTGCCAGCAGTTTAATCCGGGCGGGTGGTGGAAACACCATATATTTT
TRBJ2-7 TRBD1 TRBV11-2 NA CASSRPGTGVRYEQYF TGTGCCAGCAGCCGGCCCGGGACAGGGGTAAGGTACGAGCAGTACTTC
TRBJ2-7 TRBD1 TRBV27 many CASSPTGSEYEQYF TGTGCCAGCAGTCCGACAGGGTCGGAATACGAGCAGTACTTC
TRBJ2-1 TRBD2 TRBV12-3/TRBV12-4 many CASKRETGNEQFF TGTGCCAGCAAGCGGGAGACGGGGAATGAGCAGTTCTTC
TRBJ2-1 NA TRBV4-2 NA CASSQDDRDEQFF TGTGCCAGCAGCCAAGATGATAGAGATGAGCAGTTCTTC
TRBJ1-2 NA TRBV20-1 many CSARETGGGNYGYTF TGCAGTGCTAGGGAAACCGGAGGGGGTAACTATGGCTACACCTTC
TRBJ2-5 NA TRBV20-1 few CSAHYPGQGETQYF TGCAGTGCTCACTACCCGGGGCAGGGAGAGACCCAGTACTTC
TRBJ2-7 TRBD2 TRBV18 NA CASSPESGSGEQYF TGTGCCAGCTCACCGGAAAGCGGGAGTGGTGAGCAGTACTTC
TRBJ2-3 NA TRBV5-4 few CASSLWMVIPSTDTQYF TGTGCCAGCAGCTTGTGGATGGTTATTCCGAGCACAGATACGCAGTATTTT
TRBJ2-5 NA TRBV20-1 NA CSATRTQETQYF TGCAGTGCTACCCGCACCCAAGAGACCCAGTACTTC
TRBJ2-7 TRBD1 TRBV20-1 many CSLPDRDSYEQYF TGCAGTCTTCCTGACAGGGACTCCTACGAGCAGTACTTC
TRBJ2-4 TRBD2 TRBV19 few CGSSSLAGLAKNIQYF TGTGGCAGTAGTTCACTAGCGGGCCTAGCCAAAAACATTCAGTACTTC
TRBJ2-1 NA TRBV14 NA CASSPRGGRNYNEQFF TGTGCCAGCAGCCCCCGAGGGGGTAGGAACTACAATGAGCAGTTCTTC
TRBJ2-3 TRBD2 TRBV12-3/TRBV12-4 NA CASSFGGVVPDTQYF TGTGCCAGCAGTTTCGGGGGGGTCGTCCCAGATACGCAGTATTTT
TRBJ2-5 TRBD1 TRBV6-1 once CASTITGTGGEETQYF TGTGCCAGCACCATCACCGGGACAGGGGGTGAGGAGACCCAGTACTTC
TRBJ2-2 TRBD2 TRBV2 many CASSDLLAANTGELFF TGTGCCAGCAGCGACCTACTAGCGGCCAACACCGGGGAGCTGTTTTTT
TRBJ2-6 TRBD2 TRBV9 few CASSVLGLAASGANVLTF TGTGCCAGCAGCGTTTTGGGACTAGCGGCCTCTGGGGCCAACGTCCTGACTTTC
TRBJ1-1 NA TRBV29-1 few CSVFSLASDLEAFF TGCAGCGTCTTCAGCTTAGCGTCAGACCTTGAAGCTTTCTTT
TRBJ1-6 NA TRBV27 NA CASSPVLRASSYNSPLHF TGTGCCAGCAGTCCCGTACTCCGGGCGAGCTCCTATAATTCACCCCTCCACTTT
TRBJ2-7 TRBD1 TRBV20-1 many CSASSGQASYEQYF TGCAGTGCTAGTTCGGGACAGGCCTCCTACGAGCAGTACTTC
TRBJ2-3 NA TRBV9 many CASSSEGVSQTDTQYF TGTGCCAGCAGCTCTGAAGGGGTTTCCCAAACAGATACGCAGTATTTT
TRBJ1-1 NA TRBV5-5 few CASSLEQGLSTEAFF TGTGCCAGCAGCTTGGAGCAGGGCTTAAGCACTGAAGCTTTCTTT
TRBJ2-7 NA TRBV12-3/TRBV12-4 many CASSSAGWDKSYEQYF TGTGCCAGCAGTTCCGCGGGGTGGGACAAATCCTACGAGCAGTACTTC
TRBJ2-1 TRBD2 TRBV3-1 many CASSLQLLAGSSYNEQFF TGTGCCAGCAGCCTTCAACTACTAGCGGGTAGCTCCTACAATGAGCAGTTCTTC
TRBJ2-3 TRBD2 TRBV7-9 many CASSHSPVLAGGPGSTDTQYF TGTGCCAGCAGCCATTCCCCCGTACTAGCGGGAGGGCCAGGGAGCACAGATACGCAGTATTTT
TRBJ2-7 NA TRBV19 NA CASSPTIHATCEQYF TGTGCCAGTAGTCCAACGATCCACGCGACCTGCGAGCAGTACTTC